A single sample is the source of the 14 T cell receptor beta chains below, sequenced in a study of regulatory T cells in long-lasting Graves disease. Arm-PCR of CDR3 regions and iRepertoire HTBI primers were the basis on which TCR beta libraries were built. TCRdb recomputed calls from the multiplex PCR reads with MiXCR, one row per CDR3 protein. The sample has 350,000 to 450,000 distinct CDR3 sequences; about 23% are singletons. As to time point: persistent/refractory GD, antithyroid drugs over 5 years with positive TRAb. TCR sequences were obtained from RNA taken from PBMCs. The sequenced sample was peripheral blood mononuclear cells (PBMCs), obtained when the disease was refractory, from a patient treated with antithyroid drugs. The source is a woman aged 40 to 49 with Graves disease.

Regarding this clonotype: A much larger clone lies one base from this, so it may be a read error. The conserved phenylalanine or tryptophan is not found at the CDR3 terminus, so this likely reflects a read error. The chain has TRBV6-2 or TRBV6-3 and TRBJ2-5, with D uncertain. V lost 5 bases to trimming and J lost 2 bases, with 6 bases between them. CDR1 and CDR2 (germline): MNHEY, SVGEGT. The CDR3 has 12 amino acids. For the CDR3, the DNA is TGTGCCAGCAGTCTAATACAAGAGACCCAGTACCTC. Its translation is CASSLIQETQYL.

This clonotype was detected ten times or more. The chain uses TRBV6-5 and TRBJ2-5; 9 bases align to TRBD2. The V gene's germline CDR1 is MNHEY and CDR2 SVGAGI. The CDR3 is made up of 15 amino acids. With V trimmed by 2 bases and J by 5 bases, 6 bases remained unmatched. The chain's CDR3 is CASSYPEREVETQYF. As DNA, the CDR3 is TGTGCCAGCAGTTACCCCGAGCGGGAGGTGGAGACCCAGTACTTC.

This clonotype occurred many times. This chain uses TRBV6-1 with TRBJ2-7; TRBD1 matches at 12 bases. The CDR3 has 14 residues. Germline CDR1 reads MNHNS; CDR2 reads SASEGT. Trimming took 8 bases from V and 7 from J; bases not matched to a gene: 9. Written as DNA, the CDR3 is TGTGCCAGCGGGACGGGGACAGGGGGCTGGGAGCAGTACTTC. Its translation is CASGTGTGGWEQYF.

This clonotype has ten or more counts. This rearrangement joins TRBV2 to TRBJ2-7; TRBD2 matches at 7 bases. J lost 5 bases, V lost 6 bases, and 16 bases had no gene match. CDR1 and CDR2 (germline): SNHLY, FYNNEI. The CDR3 extends over 16 amino acids. The CDR3 protein is CASRSTNGGFWNEQYF. The CDR3 nucleotides are TGTGCCAGCAGATCCACTAACGGGGGGTTCTGGAACGAGCAGTACTTC.

This clonotype appeared many times. V is TRBV12-3 or TRBV12-4 and J is TRBJ1-5; D perhaps matches TRBD1 (6 bases). The CDR3 extends over 14 amino acids. Trimming removed 4 bases at V and 7 bases at J, with 14 bases between. The DNA for the CDR3 is TGTGCCAGCAGTTCGGGCGGGACAAGGCAGCCCCAGCATTTT. Translation: CASSSGGTRQPQHF.

In this sample, this clonotype turned up many times. The genes are TRBV12-3 or TRBV12-4 and TRBJ2-7; no definite D call. This CDR3 is 14 amino acids long. Trimming removed 5 bases at V and 3 bases at J, with 14 bases between. The CDR3 nucleotides are TGTGCCAGCAGTCACCTTCCGGGCGGCTACGAGCAGTACTTC. Protein: CASSHLPGGYEQYF.

The CDR3 region has the DNA TGTGCCAGCAGCTTAAACAGCGGGGGAAGCACAGATACGCAGTATTTT. Translated: CASSLNSGGSTDTQYF. This chain connects TRBV7-3 to TRBJ2-3; 8 nucleotides match TRBD2. The CDR3 is made up of 16 amino acids. The V gene end was trimmed by 1 base and the J gene end by 0 bases; junction bases not matched to a gene: 3. CDR1 is SGHTA, CDR2 FQGTGA, per germline.

This clonotype showed up many times. This chain joins TRBV6-1 and TRBJ2-7, with TRBD1 identical over 11 bases. V shed 6 bases, J shed 4 bases, and the junction held 5 bases outside the gene matches. This CDR3 has 14 residues. Germline assignment: CDR1 MNHNS and CDR2 SASEGT. In DNA form, the CDR3 reads TGTGCCAGCAGGTCCGGGACAGGGGGGTACGAGCAGTACTTC. Encoded protein: CASRSGTGGYEQYF.

This clonotype was found many times. The V gene is TRBV2, the J gene TRBJ2-5; TRBD2 matches 14 bases. Germline trimming cut 6 bases from V and 7 bases from J; bases unmatched to any gene: 10. CDR1 SNHLY and CDR2 FYNNEI come from the germline V gene. CDR3 length: 16 amino acids. Here the CDR3 reads CASRQTGTSGSLTQYF. Written as DNA, the CDR3 is TGTGCCAGCAGGCAAACCGGGACTAGCGGGAGCTTGACCCAGTACTTC.

This clonotype has more than one count but fewer than ten. This chain links TRBV7-9 with TRBJ2-2, with 8 bases identical to TRBD1. Losses at the gene ends were 3 bases for V and 3 bases for J; bases not matched to a gene: 3. Per germline, CDR1 SEHNR and CDR2 FQNEAQ (reference sequence). There are 15 residues in the CDR3. The chain's CDR3 is CASSFGQGDTGELFF. CDR3 nucleotides: TGTGCCAGCAGCTTCGGACAGGGTGACACCGGGGAGCTGTTTTTT. The full variable domain, completed using reference TRBV7-9 and TRBJ2-2, is DTGVSQNPRHKITKRGQNVTFRCDPISEHNRLYWYRQTLGQGPEFLTYFQNEAQLEKSRLLSDRFSAERPKGSFSTLEIQRTEQGDSAMYLCASSFGQGDTGELFFGEGSRLTVL.

V is TRBV3-1 and J is TRBJ1-3; a possible D gene is TRBD1 (5 bases). The CDR3 runs to 15 residues. Per germline, CDR1 LGHDT and CDR2 YNNKEL (reference sequence). The ends were cut back, 0 bases at V and 3 bases at J, with 9 bases in the middle. The CDR3 loop is CASSQEGGVGNTIYF. CDR3 nucleotides: TGTGCCAGCAGCCAAGAAGGAGGGGTTGGAAACACCATATATTTT.

This clonotype appeared many times. The chain employs TRBV15 and TRBJ1-5; TRBD1 matches 7 bases. CDR1 is LNHNV, CDR2 YYDKDF, per germline (reference sequence). Losses at the gene ends were 0 bases for V and 5 bases for J; bases not matched to a gene: 4. CDR3 length: 15 residues. The CDR3 protein is CATSRETGPDQPQHF. CDR3 DNA sequence: TGTGCCACCAGCAGAGAGACAGGGCCCGATCAGCCCCAGCATTTT.

The table lists this clonotype with many counts. This sequence joins TRBV12-3 or TRBV12-4 and TRBJ2-5; 13 bases line up with TRBD2. The CDR3 is made up of 16 amino acids. J was trimmed by 5 bases and V by 6 bases; bases with no gene match: 9. CDR3 nucleotides: TGTGCCAGCAGGACCGGACTAGCGGGGGACACGGAGACCCAGTACTTC. This encodes CASRTGLAGDTETQYF.

This clonotype was seen ten or more times. The gene calls are TRBV6-1 and TRBJ2-2; 9 nucleotides match TRBD1. From germline, CDR1 is MNHNS and CDR2 SASEGT. There are 14 residues in the CDR3. J was trimmed by 7 bases and V by 5 bases; bases with no gene match: 5. Written as DNA, the CDR3 is TGTGCCAGCAGTAGGACAGGGGATGGCGGGGAGCTGTTTTTT. Translating gives CASSRTGDGGELFF.